The clone carrying this T cell receptor beta chain was counted between two and nine times. One junction end does not reproduce the germline sequence, and a read error may be involved. Preparation of the TCRbeta library was carried out with unique molecular identifiers. Using its own MiXCR run on the PCR reads, TCRdb lists one record per CDR3 protein. This table has around 580,000 distinct CDR3 sequences, roughly 24% appearing once. This sample is drawn from a study of T-cell reconstitution after alpha-beta-depleted transplantation in children. Per germline, CDR1 SQVTM and CDR2 ANQGSEA. CDR3 size: 12 residues.

The TCR was taken from a boy younger than two who had a stem cell transplant for acute myeloid leukemia, so the T cells may come from the graft donor. Material: PBMCs, mostly from graft donor cells, obtained 360 days after TCRalphabeta/CD19-depleted stem cell transplant. The rearrangement uses TRBV29-1 and TRBJ1-2; 7 bases match TRBD1. The CDR3 region has the DNA TGCAGCGCTGAAGGGGGACAGCCCGGCTACACCTTC. It is translated as CSAEGGQPGYTF. Filled out from reference TRBV29-1 and TRBJ1-2, the complete variable domain reads SAVISQKPSRDICQRGTSLTIQCQVDSQVTMMFWYRQQPGQSLTLIATANQGSEATYESGFVIDKFPISRPNLTFSTLTVSNMSPEDSSIYLCSAEGGQPGYTFGSGTRLTVV.